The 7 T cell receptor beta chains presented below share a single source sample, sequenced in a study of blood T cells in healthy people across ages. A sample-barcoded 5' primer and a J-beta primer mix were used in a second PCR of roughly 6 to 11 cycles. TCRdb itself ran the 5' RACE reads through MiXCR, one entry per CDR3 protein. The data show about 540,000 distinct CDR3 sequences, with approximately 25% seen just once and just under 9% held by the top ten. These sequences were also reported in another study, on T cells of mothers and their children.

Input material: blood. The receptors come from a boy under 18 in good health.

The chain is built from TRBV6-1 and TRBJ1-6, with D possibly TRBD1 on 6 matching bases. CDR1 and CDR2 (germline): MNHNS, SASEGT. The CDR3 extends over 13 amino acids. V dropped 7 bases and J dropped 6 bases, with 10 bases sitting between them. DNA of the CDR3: TGTGCCAGCATCCCCAGGGGTAATTCACCCCTCCACTTT. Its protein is CASIPRGNSPLHF.

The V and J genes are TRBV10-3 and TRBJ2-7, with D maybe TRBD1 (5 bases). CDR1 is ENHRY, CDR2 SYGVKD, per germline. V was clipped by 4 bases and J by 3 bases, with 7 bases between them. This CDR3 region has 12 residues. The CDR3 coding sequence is TGTGCCATCAGTGGACAGAACTACGAGCAGTACTTC. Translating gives CAISGQNYEQYF.

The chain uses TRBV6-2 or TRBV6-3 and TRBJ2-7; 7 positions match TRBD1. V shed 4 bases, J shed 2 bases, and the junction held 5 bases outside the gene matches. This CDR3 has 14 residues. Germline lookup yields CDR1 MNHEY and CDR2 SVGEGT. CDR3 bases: TGTGCCAGCAGTTGGGGACAGACGGCCTACGAGCAGTACTTC. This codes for CASSWGQTAYEQYF.

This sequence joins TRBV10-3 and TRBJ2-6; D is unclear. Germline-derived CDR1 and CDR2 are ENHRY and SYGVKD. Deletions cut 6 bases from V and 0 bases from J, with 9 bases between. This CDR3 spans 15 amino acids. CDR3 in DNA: TGTGCCATCAGAGGGATCAACTCTGGGGCCAACGTCCTGACTTTC. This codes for CAIRGINSGANVLTF.

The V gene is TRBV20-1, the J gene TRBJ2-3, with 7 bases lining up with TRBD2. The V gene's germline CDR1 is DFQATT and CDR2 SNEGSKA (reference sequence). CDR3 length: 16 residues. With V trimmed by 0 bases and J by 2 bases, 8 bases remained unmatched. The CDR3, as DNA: TGCAGTGCTAGAGATTCAAAGCGGGGTACCACAGATACGCAGTATTTT. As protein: CSARDSKRGTTDTQYF.

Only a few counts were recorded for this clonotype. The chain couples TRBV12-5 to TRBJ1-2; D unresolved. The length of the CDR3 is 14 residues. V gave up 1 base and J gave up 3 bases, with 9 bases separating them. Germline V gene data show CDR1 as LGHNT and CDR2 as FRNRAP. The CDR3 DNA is TGTGCTAGTGGTTTGGGACACCAAGACTATGGCTACACCTTC. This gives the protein CASGLGHQDYGYTF. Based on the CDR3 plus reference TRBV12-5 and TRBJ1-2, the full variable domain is DARVTQTPRHKVTEMGQEVTMRCQPILGHNTVFWYRQTMMQGLELLAYFRNRAPLDDSGMPKDRFSAEMPDATLATLKIQPSEPRDSAVYFCASGLGHQDYGYTFGSGTRLTVV.

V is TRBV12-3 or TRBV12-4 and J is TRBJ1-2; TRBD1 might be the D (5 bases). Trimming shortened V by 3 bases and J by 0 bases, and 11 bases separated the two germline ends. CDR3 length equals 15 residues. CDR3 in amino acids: CASSFRGPANYGYTF. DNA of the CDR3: TGTGCCAGCAGTTTCCGGGGCCCCGCTAACTATGGCTACACCTTC.